The source of this T cell receptor (beta chain) is a study of molecular identifiers for immune sequencing clone quantification. Study in general: Replicates split RNA from approximately 22,000 or 94,000 naive CD8 cells five ways, and the researchers sequenced four portions.

This CDR3 has 14 amino acids. Germline V gene data show CDR1 as SGHTS and CDR2 as YDEGEE. The V and J ends lost 0 bases and 4 bases respectively, with 10 bases between them. TCRdb re-called the PCR reads with MiXCR, one entry per CDR3 protein. The repertoire holds some 680,000 distinct CDR3 sequences, with over 25% as singletons. Concerning this clonotype: The CDR3 does not close with the conserved phenylalanine or tryptophan, likely indicating a read error.

Naive CD8 library inputs spanned roughly 20,000 to 1,100,000 sorted cells and 10%, 30% or 50% RNA. The sequence was obtained from a human donor in good health. Some libraries in this study had Jurkat cell RNA spiked in. Sequencing was performed on naive CD8+ T cells from blood, with Jurkat cell RNA spiked in. Regarding subset: FACS-sorted CD8+CD4-CCR7+CD45RA+ naive T cells. The chain links TRBV5-8 to TRBJ2-5; D is undetermined. The CDR3 nucleotides read TGTGCCAGCAGCTTGGCCCTAGGGCGAGAGACCCAGTACTGC. Amino acids: CASSLALGRETQYC.